Sequencing of this TCR beta chain was carried out in a study of beta chain features in type 1 diabetes. Study results and limitations: Researchers report that Type 1 diabetes patients had moderately but significantly shorter TCRB CDR3s across all four CD4+ subsets. Compared with healthy donors, patients appeared to share more similar naive, central memory and regulatory TCRB repertoires.

The CDR3 is 16 residues long. Per the germline V gene, CDR1 is SGHTA and CDR2 is FQGNSA. The V and J ends lost 5 bases and 1 base, in that order; junction bases with no gene match: 11. Investigators reverse transcribed all isolated RNA, so they sequenced expressed TCRB transcripts. TCRdb's copy holds only in-frame clones and misses some; the assay was immunoSEQ multiplex PCR. The repertoire consists of about 300,000 clones, with around an eighth occurring once and the leading ten covering 0.015%. Averaging approximately 110 mL, one heparinised blood draw came from each individual donor. Populations isolated by sorting all had purity greater than 95%. About this clone itself: As yet, its antigen is unknown.

The specimen was naive CD4+ T cells from blood. The chain carries TRBV7-2 and TRBJ2-7, with 7 positions matching TRBD1. The sequence derives from a woman aged 18-29 years with type 1 diabetes. For the CDR3, the DNA is TGTGCCAGCAGCGTAATCCCGGGACAGATGTCCTACGAGCAGTACGTC. Its translation is CASSVIPGQMSYEQYV.